Presented here are 32 T cell receptor beta chains from one specimen sequenced in a study of CD8+CD57+ T cells in acquired aplastic anemia (dated by TCRdb to 2017 to 2018). The sample was run on an Illumina HiSeq 2000. TCR beta VDJ combination and CDR3 sequence profiling used genomic DNA as the template. Using fastp at Q25 and MiXCR, TCRdb reprocessed the public reads and kept productive beta chains. Identical CDR3 protein sequences are pooled into one entry, listed with their most common genes and DNA. The sample contains roughly 100,000 distinct CDR3 sequences, less than 75% of them found a single time. The top ten clones comprise 55% to 65% of the sample. Expansion of CD8+CD57+ cells had been shown by flow cytometry in the patients chosen for sequencing. Input material: sorted CD4+, CD8+, or CD8+CD57+ T cells (not recorded which) from PBMCs. The source is a human donor with aplastic anemia.

V is TRBV20-1 and J is TRBJ2-5; TRBD2 aligns across 11 bases. The V and J ends lost 6 bases and 4 bases, in that order; junction bases with no gene match: 10. Germline-derived CDR1 and CDR2 are DFQATT and SNEGSKA (reference sequence). This CDR3 contains 15 residues. CDR3 protein: CSAPGLADKRETQYF. The CDR3 DNA reads TGCAGTGCACCGGGACTAGCGGACAAGCGAGAGACCCAGTACTTC.

This chain connects TRBV25-1 to TRBJ1-6; D is unclear. Trimming took 2 bases from V and 7 from J, leaving 6 bases between them. CDR1 MGHDK and CDR2 SYGVNS come from the germline V gene. This CDR3 spans 13 amino acids. This CDR3 reads CASSEGNNSPLHF. Here the CDR3 DNA reads TGTGCCAGCAGTGAAGGCAACAATTCACCCCTCCACTTT.

This rearrangement joins TRBV2 to TRBJ2-5; maybe TRBD1 (6 bases). This CDR3 has 12 residues. Trimming stripped 10 bases from V and 2 bases from J, with 11 bases between. CDR1 SNHLY and CDR2 FYNNEI come from the germline V gene. The CDR3 nucleotides read TGTGCCACCGGACAGCCGCAAGAGACCCAGTACTTC. Its protein product is CATGQPQETQYF.

This chain links TRBV6-5 with TRBJ2-3; D not resolved. Trimming took off 2 bases at V and 3 bases at J, with 15 bases between the two ends. Germline values: CDR1 MNHEY, CDR2 SVGAGI. The CDR3 loop spans 16 amino acids. The CDR3 DNA reads TGTGCCAGCAGTTACGACCACCCGACAACAACAGATACGCAGTATTTT. It is translated as CASSYDHPTTTDTQYF.

This clonotype was observed a handful of times. The chain employs TRBV20-1 and TRBJ1-6, with D possibly being TRBD1 (5 bases). CDR1 and CDR2 from the germline V gene are DFQATT and SNEGSKA (reference sequence). V lost 0 bases and J 8 bases, leaving 11 bases between the germline ends. This CDR3 has 14 residues. The CDR3 region has the DNA TGCAGTGCTAGAGAGGGCAGGGTGGATTCACCCCTCCACTTT. It codes for CSAREGRVDSPLHF.

This chain joins TRBV12-3 or TRBV12-4 and TRBJ1-6, with TRBD1 matching 9 bases. The CDR3 is 14 amino acids. Trimming removed 6 bases from V and 7 bases from J; junction bases left unmatched: 4. CDR3 sequence (DNA): TGTGCCAGCAGATCCGGGACAGGGAATTCACCCCTCCACTTT. It is translated as CASRSGTGNSPLHF.

The chain employs TRBV7-2 and TRBJ2-7; D is perhaps TRBD1 or TRBD2 (5 bases each). The V end was cut by 3 bases, the J end by 1 base, with 10 bases between. This CDR3 has 14 amino acids. CDR1 and CDR2 from the germline V gene are SGHTA and FQGNSA. The CDR3 loop reads CASSLVGASYEQYF. For the CDR3, the DNA is TGTGCCAGCAGCTTGGTCGGGGCTTCCTACGAGCAGTACTTC.

This clonotype has only one observation. The J gene is TRBJ2-7, the V gene TRBV5-1, with 9 nucleotides matching TRBD1. This CDR3 is built from 15 residues. V shed 0 bases, J shed 3 bases, and the junction held 4 bases outside the gene matches. Per germline, CDR1 SGHRS and CDR2 YFSETQ. The CDR3 nucleotides are TGCGCCAGCAGCTTGGCGCCGGGACAGGGCTACGAGCAGTACTTC. It yields the protein CASSLAPGQGYEQYF.

The rearrangement uses TRBV20-1 and TRBJ1-1, with a possible D match to TRBD1 (6 bases). CDR1 DFQATT and CDR2 SNEGSKA come from the germline V gene (reference sequence). CDR3 length equals 15 residues. CDR3 amino acids: CSARGARGIGTEAFF. The CDR3 region has the DNA TGCAGCGCAAGAGGAGCCAGGGGAATAGGCACTGAAGCTTTCTTT.

The rearrangement joins TRBV24-1 to TRBJ2-7; 9 bases agree with TRBD2. CDR3 size: 16 residues. Trimming removed 7 bases from V and 5 bases from J; junction bases left unmatched: 14. Germline lookup yields CDR1 KGHDR and CDR2 SFDVKD. This CDR3 reads CATRVSGGRGIDEQYF. CDR3 DNA sequence: TGTGCCACCAGAGTGAGCGGGGGGCGCGGGATAGACGAGCAGTACTTC.

V is TRBV10-3 and J is TRBJ2-3; D ambiguous. CDR3 length: 11 amino acids. The V and J ends lost 6 bases and 6 bases respectively, with 7 bases between them. Looked up from germline, CDR1 is ENHRY and CDR2 is SYGVKD. The CDR3, as DNA: TGTGCCATCAGCCAACGCGATACGCAGTATTTT. Encoded protein: CAISQRDTQYF.

In this sample, this clonotype turned up many times. The rearrangement links TRBV6-1 to TRBJ1-2; 7 bases are a match to TRBD1. Germline V gene data show CDR1 as MNHNS and CDR2 as SASEGT. The CDR3 has 17 amino acids. The V segment lost 8 bases and the J segment 4 bases; nucleotides outside the gene matches: 19. CDR3 nucleotide sequence: TGTGCCAGCGTTAGAAGGTTCGACAGGGCGATATTCTATGGCTACACCTTC. It translates to CASVRRFDRAIFYGYTF.

This rearrangement joins TRBV7-3 to TRBJ1-3; D unclear. Trimming shortened V by 5 bases and J by 0 bases, and 5 bases separated the two germline ends. Looked up from germline, CDR1 is SGHTA and CDR2 is FQGTGA. There are 13 residues in the CDR3. In DNA, the CDR3 is TGTGCCAGCAGCCAACACTCTGGAAACACCATATATTTT. Residues: CASSQHSGNTIYF.

The chain uses TRBV11-3 and TRBJ2-7; a weak D match, TRBD2 (6 bases). Germline CDR1 is SGHNT and CDR2 is YENEEA. The length of the CDR3 is 15 residues. Deletions cut 5 bases from V and 1 base from J, with 15 bases between. CDR3 amino acids: CASSRGTLWSYEQYF. CDR3 DNA sequence: TGTGCCAGCAGCCGGGGGACTCTTTGGTCCTACGAGCAGTACTTC.

V usage is TRBV24-1 and J usage is TRBJ1-2; D is possibly TRBD1 (6 bases). With 4 bases removed from V and 4 bases from J, the gap between germline ends came to 12 bases. CDR3 length: 14 amino acids. Germline CDR1 and CDR2: KGHDR and SFDVKD. The CDR3 spells CATSDRGAGYGYTF. CDR3 DNA: TGTGCCACCAGTGACAGGGGAGCGGGCTATGGCTACACCTTC.

The chain joins TRBV11-1 to TRBJ2-3; D remains ambiguous. V was clipped by 1 base and J by 2 bases, with 10 bases between them. Germline V gene data show CDR1 as SGHAT and CDR2 as FQDESV (reference sequence). The CDR3 spans 15 residues. CDR3 residues: CASSLGTGYTDTQYF. CDR3 DNA sequence: TGTGCCAGCAGCTTAGGGACGGGTTACACAGATACGCAGTATTTT.

This chain links TRBV5-4 with TRBJ1-2; no firm D call. V was shortened by 3 bases and J by 2 bases, with 2 bases between the two germline ends. The CDR3 runs 11 residues. Germline CDR1 is SGHNT and CDR2 is YYREEE (reference sequence). CDR3 in amino acids: CASSYNYGYTF. CDR3 in DNA: TGTGCCAGCAGCTACAACTATGGCTACACCTTC.

This sequence joins TRBV24-1 and TRBJ1-5, with 12 bases that match TRBD1. CDR3 length equals 15 residues. Germline lookup yields CDR1 KGHDR and CDR2 SFDVKD. The V gene end was trimmed by 4 bases and the J gene end by 7 bases; junction bases not matched to a gene: 4. The CDR3 spells CATSDSGTGGQPQHF. CDR3 nucleotide sequence: TGTGCCACCAGTGACTCCGGGACAGGGGGCCAGCCCCAGCATTTT.

This clonotype was found many times. CDR3 DNA: TGTGCCATCAGTGAGTCGGCAGTAGATTGGAACACTGAAGCTTTCTTT. The encoded protein is CAISESAVDWNTEAFF. V gene TRBV10-3 combines with J gene TRBJ1-1, with D unresolved. The CDR3 is 16 residues long. Trimming took 0 bases from V and 1 from J, leaving 12 bases between them. CDR1 ENHRY and CDR2 SYGVKD come from the germline V gene.

The sample holds a few counts of this clonotype. This chain uses TRBV9 with TRBJ1-1, with TRBD1 as a possible D gene (5 bases). In germline, CDR1 is SGDLS, CDR2 YYNGEE. Trimming shortened V by 2 bases and J by 1 base, and 12 bases separated the two germline ends. The CDR3 covers 15 residues. The chain's CDR3 is CASSVQGAGNTEAFF. CDR3 nucleotide sequence: TGTGCCAGCAGCGTCCAAGGGGCTGGGAACACTGAAGCTTTCTTT.

The chain joins TRBV12-3 or TRBV12-4 to TRBJ2-2, with no clear D. The length of the CDR3 is 15 residues. V lost 7 bases to trimming and J lost 0 bases, with 12 bases between them. This CDR3 is CASTRRVTNTGELFF. The CDR3 region has the DNA TGTGCCAGCACACGAAGGGTTACGAACACCGGGGAGCTGTTTTTT.

The gene calls are TRBV5-1 and TRBJ2-2; unclear D gene. The CDR3 contains 12 residues. Germline loops: CDR1 SGHRS, CDR2 YFSETQ. V gave up 7 bases and J gave up 4 bases, with 8 bases separating them. The DNA of the CDR3 is TGCGCCAGCCGGGTGATCACCGGGGAGCTGTTTTTT. Translated: CASRVITGELFF.

This clonotype has just one count. The V gene is TRBV5-6, the J gene TRBJ2-1; 10 nucleotides match TRBD1. Germline V gives CDR1 SGHDT, CDR2 YYEEEE. J was trimmed by 7 bases and V by 8 bases; bases with no gene match: 21. The CDR3 is made up of 18 amino acids. The chain's CDR3 is CARTRGQGRAGGRNEQFF. Here the CDR3 DNA reads TGTGCCAGGACTAGGGGACAGGGGCGAGCGGGCGGAAGGAATGAGCAGTTCTTC.

In its sample, this clonotype was seen once. The rearrangement joins TRBV24-1 to TRBJ1-1, with 7 bases identical to TRBD1. V shed 12 bases, J shed 0 bases, and the junction held 3 bases outside the gene matches. The germline gives CDR1 KGHDR, CDR2 SFDVKD. This CDR3 contains 12 residues. CDR3 nucleotides: TGTGCCGTGGGACAGTTGAACACTGAAGCTTTCTTT. Translating it yields CAVGQLNTEAFF.

This clonotype was seen more than once but under ten times. This rearrangement joins TRBV7-3 to TRBJ2-2, with unresolved D. The V and J ends lost 4 bases and 3 bases respectively, with 6 bases between them. Germline CDR1 is SGHTA and CDR2 is FQGTGA. CDR3 length: 13 residues. In nucleotides, the CDR3 is TGTGCCAGCAGCTCCCGATACACCGGGGAGCTGTTTTTT. It is translated as CASSSRYTGELFF.

This clonotype was seen many times. In DNA, the CDR3 is TGTGCCAGCAGCCAAGTTGCCCTAAGAGGGAGTAACACTGAAGCTTTCTTT. Its protein is CASSQVALRGSNTEAFF. The gene calls are TRBV3-1 and TRBJ1-1; D is ambiguous. From germline, CDR1 is LGHDT and CDR2 YNNKEL (reference sequence). The V end lost 1 base, the J end lost 2 bases, and 17 bases lay between the germline ends. The CDR3 totals 17 residues.

The V call is TRBV2, the J call TRBJ1-2, with unresolved D. Germline-derived CDR1 and CDR2 are SNHLY and FYNNEI. The CDR3 totals 12 residues. The V end was cut by 7 bases, the J end by 8 bases, with 14 bases between. The CDR3 is CASMGGAGGYTF. Written as DNA, the CDR3 is TGTGCCAGCATGGGTGGAGCTGGCGGCTACACCTTC.

The chain is built from TRBV29-1 and TRBJ1-2; D gene uncertain. The length of the CDR3 is 11 residues. Looked up from germline, CDR1 is SQVTM and CDR2 is ANQGSEA. Deletions cut 3 bases from V and 1 base from J, with 3 bases between. Here the CDR3 reads CSVDGNYGYTF. CDR3 coding DNA: TGCAGCGTTGACGGTAACTATGGCTACACCTTC. Looking up the rest from reference TRBV29-1 and TRBJ1-2 gives the full variable domain: SAVISQKPSRDICQRGTSLTIQCQVDSQVTMMFWYRQQPGQSLTLIATANQGSEATYESGFVIDKFPISRPNLTFSTLTVSNMSPEDSSIYLCSVDGNYGYTFGSGTRLTVV.

The chain has TRBV11-1 and TRBJ1-5; D is unclear. The CDR3 has 16 residues. Trimming removed 3 bases from V and 7 bases from J, with 19 bases in between. CDR1 is SGHAT, CDR2 FQDESV, per germline (reference sequence). For the CDR3, the DNA is TGTGCCAGCAGCTTTTCGGACGGACCCCAAGGACAGCCCCAGCATTTT. Translating it yields CASSFSDGPQGQPQHF.

This chain joins TRBV4-1 and TRBJ2-5, with TRBD1 matching over 8 bases. CDR3 length equals 14 residues. Per the germline V gene, CDR1 is MGHRA and CDR2 is YSYEKL. The V and J ends lost 2 bases and 4 bases, in that order; junction bases with no gene match: 3. The CDR3 here is CASSQQGARETQYF. CDR3 DNA sequence: TGCGCCAGCAGCCAACAGGGGGCAAGAGAGACCCAGTACTTC.

The chain joins TRBV5-1 to TRBJ2-7; D might be TRBD1 or TRBD2, each matching 6 bases. The CDR3 is made up of 14 amino acids. Looked up from germline, CDR1 is SGHRS and CDR2 is YFSETQ. With 3 bases removed from V and 4 bases from J, the gap between germline ends came to 14 bases. The CDR3 nucleotides are TGCGCCAGCAGCTGGGCGGGACACCCTTACGAGCAGTACTTC. It is translated as CASSWAGHPYEQYF. Full variable domain (missing parts from reference TRBV5-1 and TRBJ2-7): KAGVTQTPRYLIKTRGQQVTLSCSPISGHRSVSWYQQTPGQGLQFLFEYFSETQRNKGNFPGRFSGRQFSNSRSEMNVSTLELGDSALYLCASSWAGHPYEQYFGPGTRLTVT.

In this sample, this clonotype turned up once. The chain recombines TRBV20-1 with TRBJ2-3; unclear D gene. The CDR3 extends over 15 amino acids. Looked up from germline, CDR1 is DFQATT and CDR2 is SNEGSKA (reference sequence). Trimming cost V 0 bases and J 0 bases, with 10 bases left between them. The CDR3 nucleotides read TGCAGTGCTAGAGATACCGGGCCTAGCACAGATACGCAGTATTTT. Translation gives CSARDTGPSTDTQYF.